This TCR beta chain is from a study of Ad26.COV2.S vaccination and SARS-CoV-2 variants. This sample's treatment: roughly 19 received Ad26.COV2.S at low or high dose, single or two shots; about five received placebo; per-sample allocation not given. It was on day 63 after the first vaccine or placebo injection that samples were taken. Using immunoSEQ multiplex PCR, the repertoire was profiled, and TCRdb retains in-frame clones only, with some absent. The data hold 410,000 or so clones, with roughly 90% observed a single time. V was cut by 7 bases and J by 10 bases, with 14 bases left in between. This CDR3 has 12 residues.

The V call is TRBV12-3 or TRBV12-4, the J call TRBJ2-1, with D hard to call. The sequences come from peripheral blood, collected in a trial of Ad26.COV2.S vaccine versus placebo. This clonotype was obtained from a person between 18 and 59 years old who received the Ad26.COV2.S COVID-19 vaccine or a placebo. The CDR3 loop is CASKVGRWEQFF. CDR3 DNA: TGTGCCAGCAAAGTTGGCAGGTGGGAGCAGTTCTTC.